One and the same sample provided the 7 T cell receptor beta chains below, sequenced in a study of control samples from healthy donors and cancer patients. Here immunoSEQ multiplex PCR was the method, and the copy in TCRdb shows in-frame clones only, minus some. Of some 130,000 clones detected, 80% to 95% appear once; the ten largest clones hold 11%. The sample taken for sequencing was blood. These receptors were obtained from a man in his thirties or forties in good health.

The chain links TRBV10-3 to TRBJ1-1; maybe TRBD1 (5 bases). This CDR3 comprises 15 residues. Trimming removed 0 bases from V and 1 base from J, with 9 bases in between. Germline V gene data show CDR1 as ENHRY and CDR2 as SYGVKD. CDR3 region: CAISESGGGNTEAFF. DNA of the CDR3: TGTGCCATCAGTGAGTCTGGGGGAGGGAACACTGAAGCTTTCTTT.

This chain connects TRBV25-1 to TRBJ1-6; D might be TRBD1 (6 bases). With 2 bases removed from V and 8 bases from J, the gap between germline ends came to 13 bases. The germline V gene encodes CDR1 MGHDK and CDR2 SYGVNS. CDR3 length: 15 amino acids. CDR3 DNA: TGTGCCAGCAGTGAAGTAAGAGGGGGTGATTCACCCCTCCACTTT. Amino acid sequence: CASSEVRGGDSPLHF.

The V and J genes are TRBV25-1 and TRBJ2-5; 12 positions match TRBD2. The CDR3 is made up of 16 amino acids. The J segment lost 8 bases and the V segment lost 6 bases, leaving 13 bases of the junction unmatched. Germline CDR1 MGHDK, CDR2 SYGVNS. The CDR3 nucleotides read TGTGCCAGCAGCAACCTAGCGCCGGGACTAGCGGGCACCCAGTACTTC. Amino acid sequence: CASSNLAPGLAGTQYF.

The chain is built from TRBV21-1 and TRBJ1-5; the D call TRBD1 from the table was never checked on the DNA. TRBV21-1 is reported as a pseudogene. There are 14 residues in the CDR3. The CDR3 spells CASSKAEGDQPQHF. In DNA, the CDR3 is TGTGCCAGCAGCAAAGCCGAAGGGGATCAGCCCCAGCATTTT.

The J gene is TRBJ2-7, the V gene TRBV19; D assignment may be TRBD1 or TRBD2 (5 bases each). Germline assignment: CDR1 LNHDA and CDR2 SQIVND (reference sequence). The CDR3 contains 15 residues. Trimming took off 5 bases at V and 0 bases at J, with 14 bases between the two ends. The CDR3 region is CASSGGTESSYEQYF. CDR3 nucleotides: TGTGCCAGTAGTGGGGGAACCGAGAGCTCCTACGAGCAGTACTTC.

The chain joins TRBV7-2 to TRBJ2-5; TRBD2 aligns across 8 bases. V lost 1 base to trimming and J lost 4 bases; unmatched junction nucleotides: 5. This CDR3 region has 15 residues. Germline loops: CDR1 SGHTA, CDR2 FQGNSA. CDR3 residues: CASSLDRGGRETQYF. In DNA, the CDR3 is TGTGCCAGCAGCTTAGATCGCGGGGGGCGAGAGACCCAGTACTTC.

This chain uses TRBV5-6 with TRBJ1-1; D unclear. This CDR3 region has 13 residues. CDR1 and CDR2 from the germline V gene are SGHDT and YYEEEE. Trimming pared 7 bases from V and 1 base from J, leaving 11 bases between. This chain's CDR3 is CASWESSNTEAFF. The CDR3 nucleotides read TGTGCCAGCTGGGAGTCCTCGAACACTGAAGCTTTCTTT.